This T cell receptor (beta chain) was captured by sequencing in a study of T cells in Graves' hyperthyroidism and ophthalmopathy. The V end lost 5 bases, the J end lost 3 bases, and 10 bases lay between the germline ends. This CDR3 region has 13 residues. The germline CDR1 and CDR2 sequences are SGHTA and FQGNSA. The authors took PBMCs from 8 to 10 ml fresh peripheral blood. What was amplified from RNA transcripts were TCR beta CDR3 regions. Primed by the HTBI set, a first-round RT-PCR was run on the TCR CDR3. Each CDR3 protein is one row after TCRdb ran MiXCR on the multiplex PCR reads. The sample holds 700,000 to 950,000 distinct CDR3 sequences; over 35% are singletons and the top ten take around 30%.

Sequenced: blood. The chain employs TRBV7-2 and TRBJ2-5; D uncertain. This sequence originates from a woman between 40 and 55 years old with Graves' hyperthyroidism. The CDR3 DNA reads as TGTGCCAGCAGCCTATCCGCGAAAGAGACCCAGTACTTC. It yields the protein CASSLSAKETQYF.